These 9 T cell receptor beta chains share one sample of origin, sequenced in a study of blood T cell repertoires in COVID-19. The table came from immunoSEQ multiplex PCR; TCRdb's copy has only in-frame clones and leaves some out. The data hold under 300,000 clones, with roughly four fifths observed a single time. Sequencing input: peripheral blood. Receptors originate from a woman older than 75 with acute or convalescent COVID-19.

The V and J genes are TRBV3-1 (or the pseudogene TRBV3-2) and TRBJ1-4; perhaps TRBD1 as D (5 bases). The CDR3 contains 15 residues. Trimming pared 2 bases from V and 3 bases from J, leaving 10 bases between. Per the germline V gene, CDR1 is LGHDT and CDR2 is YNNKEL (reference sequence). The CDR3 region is CASSQTRVANEKLFF. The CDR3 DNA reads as TGTGCCAGCAGCCAAACCAGGGTAGCTAATGAAAAACTGTTTTTT.

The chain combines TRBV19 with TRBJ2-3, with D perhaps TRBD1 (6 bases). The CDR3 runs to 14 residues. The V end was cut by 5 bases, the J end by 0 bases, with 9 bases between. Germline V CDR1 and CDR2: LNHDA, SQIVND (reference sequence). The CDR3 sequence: CASSHRASTDTQYF. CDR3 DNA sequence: TGTGCCAGTAGTCACAGGGCTAGCACAGATACGCAGTATTTT. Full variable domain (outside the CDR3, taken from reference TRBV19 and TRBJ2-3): DGGITQSPKYLFRKEGQNVTLSCEQNLNHDAMYWYRQDPGQGLRLIYYSQIVNDFQKGDIAEGYSVSREKKESFPLTVTSAQKNPTAFYLCASSHRASTDTQYFGPGTRLTVL.

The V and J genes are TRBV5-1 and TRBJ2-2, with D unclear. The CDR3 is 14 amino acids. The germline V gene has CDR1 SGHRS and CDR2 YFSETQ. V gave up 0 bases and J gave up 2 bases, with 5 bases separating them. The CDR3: CASSLDVNTGELFF. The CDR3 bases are TGCGCCAGCAGCTTGGATGTAAACACCGGGGAGCTGTTTTTT.

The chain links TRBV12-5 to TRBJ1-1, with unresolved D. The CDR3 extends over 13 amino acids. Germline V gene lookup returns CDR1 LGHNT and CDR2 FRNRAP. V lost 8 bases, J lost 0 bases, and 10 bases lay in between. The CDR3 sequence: CASTTGMNTEAFF. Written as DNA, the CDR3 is TGTGCTAGTACTACGGGGATGAACACTGAAGCTTTCTTT. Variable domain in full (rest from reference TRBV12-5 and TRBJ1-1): DARVTQTPRHKVTEMGQEVTMRCQPILGHNTVFWYRQTMMQGLELLAYFRNRAPLDDSGMPKDRFSAEMPDATLATLKIQPSEPRDSAVYFCASTTGMNTEAFFGQGTRLTVV.

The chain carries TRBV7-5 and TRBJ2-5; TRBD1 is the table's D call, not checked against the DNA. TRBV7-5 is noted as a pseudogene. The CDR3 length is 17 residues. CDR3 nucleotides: TGTGCCAGAAGCCCCCGGCCGTCGGGACAGGGGCAAGAGACCCAGTACTTC. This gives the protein CARSPRPSGQGQETQYF.

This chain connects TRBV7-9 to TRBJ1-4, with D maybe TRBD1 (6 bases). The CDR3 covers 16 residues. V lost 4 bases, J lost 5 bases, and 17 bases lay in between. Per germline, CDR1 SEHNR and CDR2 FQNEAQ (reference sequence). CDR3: CASSYAPGAGNEKLFF. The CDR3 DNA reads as TGTGCCAGCAGCTATGCACCAGGGGCAGGAAATGAAAAACTGTTTTTT.

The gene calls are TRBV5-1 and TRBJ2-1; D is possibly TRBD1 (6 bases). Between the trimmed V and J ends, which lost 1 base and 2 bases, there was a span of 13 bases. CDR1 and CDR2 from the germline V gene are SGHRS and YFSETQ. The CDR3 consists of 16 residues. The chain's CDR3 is CASSLLGDTTYNEQFF. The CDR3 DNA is TGCGCCAGCAGCTTGTTAGGGGACACGACCTACAATGAGCAGTTCTTC.

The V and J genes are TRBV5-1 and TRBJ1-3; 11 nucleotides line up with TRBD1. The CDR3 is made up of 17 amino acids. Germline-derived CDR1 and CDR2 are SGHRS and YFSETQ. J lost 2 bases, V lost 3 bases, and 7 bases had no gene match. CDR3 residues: CASSSGRDRGAGNTIYF. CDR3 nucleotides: TGCGCCAGCAGCTCCGGGAGGGACAGGGGGGCTGGAAACACCATATATTTT.

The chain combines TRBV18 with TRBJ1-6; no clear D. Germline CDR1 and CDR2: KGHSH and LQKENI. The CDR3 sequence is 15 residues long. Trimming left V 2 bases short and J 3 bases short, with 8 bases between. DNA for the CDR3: TGTGCCAGCTCACCAAGTGAGGGCTATAATTCACCCCTCCACTTT. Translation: CASSPSEGYNSPLHF.